The sequence of this T cell receptor (beta chain) was determined in a study of cytomegalovirus exposure and HLA in healthy donors. Study-wide points: Because they were indistinguishable, some V segments, including TRBV6-2 and TRBV6-3, were excluded.

Germline V gives CDR1 MNHEY, CDR2 SMNVEV (reference sequence). There are 15 residues in the CDR3. V was pared by 5 bases and J by 2 bases, with 5 bases of the junction left unmatched. Donors had nominal health at sampling but likely had unrecorded immune exposures. Notes on this clone: Its target is unknown.

The PCR contained 60 Vbeta and 13 Jbeta primers. Libraries were prepared by immunoSEQ multiplex PCR; TCRdb keeps only in-frame clonotypes and omits some of them. The table for this sample gives roughly 36,000 clones. Sequenced sample: PBMCs. The rearrangement uses TRBV27 and TRBJ2-2; 7 bases fit TRBD1. The source of this sequence is a woman aged 30 to 39 in good health and CMV-seropositive. CDR3 residues: CASSPRGYNTGELFF. The CDR3 DNA sequence: TGTGCCAGCAGTCCCAGGGGGTACAACACCGGGGAGCTGTTTTTT.